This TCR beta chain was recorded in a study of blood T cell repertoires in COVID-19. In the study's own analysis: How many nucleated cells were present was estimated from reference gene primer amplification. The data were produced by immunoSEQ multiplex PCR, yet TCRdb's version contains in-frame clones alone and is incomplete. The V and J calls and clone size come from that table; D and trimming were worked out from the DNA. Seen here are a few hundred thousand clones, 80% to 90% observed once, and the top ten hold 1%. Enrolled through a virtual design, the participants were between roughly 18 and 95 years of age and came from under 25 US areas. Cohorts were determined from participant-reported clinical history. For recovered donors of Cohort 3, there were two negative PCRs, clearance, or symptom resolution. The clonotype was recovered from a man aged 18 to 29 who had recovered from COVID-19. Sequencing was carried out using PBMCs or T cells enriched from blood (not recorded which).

Here the CDR3 reads CASSLTAGQPQHF. For the CDR3, the DNA is TGTGCCAGCAGTCTTACGGCAGGCCAGCCCCAGCATTTT. V is TRBV6-5 and J is TRBJ1-5; D gene unclear. The CDR3 extends over 13 amino acids. Germline CDR1 is MNHEY and CDR2 is SVGAGI. The germline V and J ends were trimmed by 5 bases and 7 bases, with 12 bases remaining between them.